This is a list of T cell receptor beta chains from one sample in a study of cytomegalovirus exposure and HLA in healthy donors. Libraries were prepared by immunoSEQ multiplex PCR; TCRdb keeps only in-frame clonotypes and omits some of them. The sample has some 180,000 clones, about 88% seen once. The sequenced material came from PBMCs. All receptors derive from a man aged 25-45 years in good health and CMV-seropositive. CDR3s include the opening cysteine and the closing phenylalanine or tryptophan.

>TRBV5-1|NA
CASSNIGQGAGEQYF
>TRBV5-1|TRBJ2-5
CASSLRQETQYF
>TRBV7-2|TRBJ1-5
CASSLDSISNQPQHF
>TRBV4-3|TRBJ2-2
CASSQDPGGANTGELFF
>TRBV6-5|TRBJ2-1
CASRGAESFYNEQFF
>TRBV28|TRBJ2-3
CASSTINRFSGF
>TRBV27|TRBJ2-2
CASSLTGGGGELFF
>TRBV15|TRBJ2-5
CATSRDRGQEKTQYF
>TRBV10-3|TRBJ2-1
CAISESGPTGVNNEQFF
>TRBV6-1|TRBJ2-7
CASSGDRTSYEQYF
>TRBV7-7|TRBJ1-3
CEGGEPGNTIYF
>TRBV29-1|TRBJ2-2
CSVEAQAGAGELFF
>TRBV6-1|TRBJ2-5
CASSELAGGGETQYF
>TRBV9|TRBJ2-2
CASSVEPSGIGGTGELFF
>TRBV11-2|TRBJ2-3
CASSLVRGDFTDTQYF
>TRBV7-2|TRBJ2-3
CASSSLAGGGGPDTQYF
>TRBV7-3|TRBJ1-5
CASSPGQGQPQHF
>TRBV11-3|TRBJ1-2
CASSLDRVGEAGDGYTF
>TRBV10-1|TRBJ2-5
CASSGGRGKKETQYF
>TRBV6-5|TRBJ1-1
CASSYSRNTEAFF
>TRBV5-1|TRBJ2-5
CASSLGYFVQETQYF
>TRBV5-5|TRBJ1-3
CASSYAGTGTSLSGNTIYF
>TRBV4-2|TRBJ2-1
CASSPSSGTSGYNEQFF
>TRBV18|TRBJ1-1
CASSPDRGKTEAFF
>TRBV11-2|TRBJ2-7
CASSSLTSPSSYEQYF
>TRBV27|TRBJ1-1
CASRGTGKNTEAFF
>TRBV7-2|TRBJ2-5
CASSLRTLQETQYF
>TRBV16|TRBJ1-2
CASSQEGQGKDYGYTF
>TRBV7-2|TRBJ2-3
CASSKGAWTDTQYF
>TRBV7-3|TRBJ1-2
CASSPGQGGTYGYTF
>TRBV6-5|TRBJ2-5
CASSYSGQGTETQYF
>TRBV7-2|TRBJ2-3
CASSLEASTDTQYF
>TRBV7-3|TRBJ2-3
CASSPTSARTDTQYF
>TRBV19|TRBJ2-7
CASSRQGVKYEQYF
>TRBV7-8|TRBJ2-5
CASSSDRGETQYF
>TRBV19|TRBJ2-3
CASSLRVRGTDTQYF
>TRBV7-2|TRBJ2-7
CASSLVGGGSYEQYF
>TRBV9|TRBJ2-2
CASSETDYRVTGELFF
>TRBV27|TRBJ2-7
CASSSGTSGYEQYF
>TRBV6-5|TRBJ1-3
CASSYDRQSSGNTIYF
>TRBV25-1|TRBJ1-4
CASSEWPTNEKLFF
>TRBV30|TRBJ1-2
CAWSSKWHYGYTF
>TRBV5-6|TRBJ1-5
CASSLGGRGRVDQPQHF
>TRBV11-3|TRBJ2-3
CASSFPPADTQYF
>TRBV5-1|TRBJ2-3
CASSLGLAESTDTQYF
>TRBV19|TRBJ1-1
CASSKLPGTGVPEAFF
>TRBV30|TRBJ1-5
CAWSRTGLYSNQPQHF
>TRBV2|TRBJ2-3
CASSEAGLAGSPDTQYF
>TRBV7-9|TRBJ1-2
CASSLDRANYGYTF
>TRBV7-9|TRBJ2-3
CASSDGLAGGTDTQYF
>TRBV10-3|TRBJ2-1
CAISSPPDPGTSGMGGFYNEQFF